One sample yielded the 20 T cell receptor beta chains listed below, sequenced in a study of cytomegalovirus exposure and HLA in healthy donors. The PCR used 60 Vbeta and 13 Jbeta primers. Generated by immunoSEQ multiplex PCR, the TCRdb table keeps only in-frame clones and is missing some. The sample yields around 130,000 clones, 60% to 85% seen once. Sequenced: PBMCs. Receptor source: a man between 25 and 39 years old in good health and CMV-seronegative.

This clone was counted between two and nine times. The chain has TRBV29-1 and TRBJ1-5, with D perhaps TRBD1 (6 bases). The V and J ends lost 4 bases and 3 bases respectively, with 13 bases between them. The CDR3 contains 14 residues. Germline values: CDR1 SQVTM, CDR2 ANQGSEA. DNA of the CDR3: TGCAGCGTTGCTGAGGGGGAATTCAATCAGCCCCAGCATTTT. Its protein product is CSVAEGEFNQPQHF.

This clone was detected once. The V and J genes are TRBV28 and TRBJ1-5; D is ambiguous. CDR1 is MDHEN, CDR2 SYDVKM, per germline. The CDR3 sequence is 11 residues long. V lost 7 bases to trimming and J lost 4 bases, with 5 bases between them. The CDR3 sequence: CASTKNQPQHF. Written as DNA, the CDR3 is TGTGCCAGCACCAAAAATCAGCCCCAGCATTTT.

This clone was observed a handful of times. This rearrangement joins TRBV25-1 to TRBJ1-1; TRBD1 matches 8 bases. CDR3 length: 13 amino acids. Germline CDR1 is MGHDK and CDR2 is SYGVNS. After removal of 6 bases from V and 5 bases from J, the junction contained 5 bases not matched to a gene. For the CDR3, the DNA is TGTGCCAGCAGCCCAGGACAGGGAACTGAAGCTTTCTTT. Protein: CASSPGQGTEAFF.

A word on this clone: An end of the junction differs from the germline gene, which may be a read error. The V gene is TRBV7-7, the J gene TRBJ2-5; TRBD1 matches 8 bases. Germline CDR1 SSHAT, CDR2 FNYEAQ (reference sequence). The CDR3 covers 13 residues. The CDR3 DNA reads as TGTGCTAGCAGCTCGGACAGGGAAGAGACCCAGTACTTC. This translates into CASSSDREETQYF.

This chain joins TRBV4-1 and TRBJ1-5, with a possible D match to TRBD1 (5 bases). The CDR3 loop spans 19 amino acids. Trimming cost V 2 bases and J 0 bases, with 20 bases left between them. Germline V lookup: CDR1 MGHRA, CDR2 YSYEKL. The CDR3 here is CASSQSSGSEVYSNQPQHF. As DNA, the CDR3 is TGCGCCAGCAGCCAAAGTTCAGGGTCCGAAGTTTATAGCAATCAGCCCCAGCATTTT.

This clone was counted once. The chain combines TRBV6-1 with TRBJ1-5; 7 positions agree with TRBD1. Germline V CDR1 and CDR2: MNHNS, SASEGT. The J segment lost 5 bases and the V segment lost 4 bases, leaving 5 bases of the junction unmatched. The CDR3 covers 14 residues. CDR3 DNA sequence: TGTGCCAGCAGTGGCGGGACAGACTATCAGCCCCAGCATTTT. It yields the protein CASSGGTDYQPQHF.

CDR3 coding DNA: TGCGCCAGCAGCCAAGGCGACAGGGCCTATGGCTACACCTTC. It translates to CASSQGDRAYGYTF. The genes are TRBV4-1 and TRBJ1-2; 7 bases are shared with TRBD1. Germline-derived CDR1 and CDR2 are MGHRA and YSYEKL. V dropped 1 base and J dropped 4; count of bases not matched to a gene: 3. The CDR3 sequence is 14 residues long.

In DNA form, the CDR3 reads TGTGCCAGCAGTTACTCGAGGGGCGGGGACGGTTACGAGCAGTACTTC. Translated, it gives CASSYSRGGDGYEQYF. The genes are TRBV6-5 and TRBJ2-7; maybe TRBD2 (6 bases). Germline V gene lookup returns CDR1 MNHEY and CDR2 SVGAGI. CDR3 length equals 16 residues. Deletions cut 0 bases from V and 4 bases from J, with 16 bases between.

This CDR3 is CAWCHRVGDSPLHF. The CDR3 DNA follows: TGTGCCTGGTGCCACAGGGTGGGAGATTCACCCCTCCACTTT. The gene calls are TRBV30 and TRBJ1-6; tentative D call: TRBD1 (6 bases). V lost 5 bases and J lost 8, with 16 bases in between. The CDR3 is 14 residues long. Germline-derived CDR1 and CDR2 are GTSNPN and SVGIG (reference sequence).

The CDR3 DNA is TGTGCCACTCGACAGGGAGAAGAGACCCAGTACTTC. Translated: CATRQGEETQYF. The chain is built from TRBV6-1 and TRBJ2-5; TRBD1 agrees at 7 bases. Germline V gene lookup returns CDR1 MNHNS and CDR2 SASEGT. V was clipped by 10 bases and J by 3 bases; unmatched bases: 5. The CDR3 spans 12 residues.

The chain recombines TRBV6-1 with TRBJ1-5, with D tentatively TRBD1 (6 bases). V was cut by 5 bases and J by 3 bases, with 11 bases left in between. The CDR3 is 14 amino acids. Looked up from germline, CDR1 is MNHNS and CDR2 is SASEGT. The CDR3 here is CASSTQGVNQPQHF. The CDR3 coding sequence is TGTGCCAGCAGTACACAGGGAGTCAATCAGCCCCAGCATTTT.

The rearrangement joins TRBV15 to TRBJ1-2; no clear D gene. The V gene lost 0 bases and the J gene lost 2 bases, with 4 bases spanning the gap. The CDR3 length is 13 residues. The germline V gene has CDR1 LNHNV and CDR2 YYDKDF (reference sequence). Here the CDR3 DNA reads TGTGCCACCAGCAGAGACTACAACTATGGCTACACCTTC. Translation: CATSRDYNYGYTF.

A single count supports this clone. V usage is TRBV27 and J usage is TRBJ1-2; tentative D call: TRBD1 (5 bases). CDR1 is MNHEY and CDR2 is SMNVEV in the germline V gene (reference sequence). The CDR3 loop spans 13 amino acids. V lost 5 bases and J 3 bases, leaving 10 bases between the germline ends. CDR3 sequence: CASSARADYGYTF. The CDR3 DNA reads TGTGCCAGCAGTGCCAGGGCGGACTATGGCTACACCTTC.

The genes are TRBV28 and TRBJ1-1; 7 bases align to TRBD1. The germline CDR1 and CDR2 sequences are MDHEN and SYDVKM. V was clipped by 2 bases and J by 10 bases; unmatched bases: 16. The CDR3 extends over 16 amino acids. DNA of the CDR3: TGTGCCAGCAGTTTACTAGGTAACAGGGGAGCCGGGGGAGCTTTCTTT. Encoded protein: CASSLLGNRGAGGAFF.

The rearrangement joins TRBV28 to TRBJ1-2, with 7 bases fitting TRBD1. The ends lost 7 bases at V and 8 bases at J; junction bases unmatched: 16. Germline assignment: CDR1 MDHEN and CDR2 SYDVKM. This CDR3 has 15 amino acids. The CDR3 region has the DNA TGTGCCAGCAACGTGTACGAGGGGGCTAACTGGGGCTACACCTTC. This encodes CASNVYEGANWGYTF.

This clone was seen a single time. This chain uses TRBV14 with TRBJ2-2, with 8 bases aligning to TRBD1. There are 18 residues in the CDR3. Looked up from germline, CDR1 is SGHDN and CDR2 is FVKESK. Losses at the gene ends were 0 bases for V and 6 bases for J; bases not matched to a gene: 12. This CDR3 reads CASSQDPPDRVNSGELFF. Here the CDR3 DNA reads TGTGCCAGCAGCCAAGATCCCCCGGACAGGGTCAATTCCGGGGAGCTGTTTTTT.

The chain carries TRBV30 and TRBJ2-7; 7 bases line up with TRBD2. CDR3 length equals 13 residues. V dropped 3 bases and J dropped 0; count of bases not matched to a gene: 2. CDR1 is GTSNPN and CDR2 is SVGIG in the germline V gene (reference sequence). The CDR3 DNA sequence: TGTGCCTGGAGACTAGCGCTCTCCTACGAGCAGTACTTC. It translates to CAWRLALSYEQYF.

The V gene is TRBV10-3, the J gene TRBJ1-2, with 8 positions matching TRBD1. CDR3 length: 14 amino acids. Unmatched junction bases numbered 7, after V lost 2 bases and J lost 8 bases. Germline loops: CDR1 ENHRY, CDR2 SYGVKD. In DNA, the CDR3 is TGTGCCATCAGTGAGGAGAGGGACAGGCAGGGCTACACCTTC. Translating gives CAISEERDRQGYTF.

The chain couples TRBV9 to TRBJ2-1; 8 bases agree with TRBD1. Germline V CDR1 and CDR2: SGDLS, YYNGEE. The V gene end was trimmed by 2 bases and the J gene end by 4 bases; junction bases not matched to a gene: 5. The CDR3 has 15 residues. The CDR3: CASSVDRAIYNEQFF. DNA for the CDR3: TGTGCCAGCAGCGTGGACAGGGCGATATACAATGAGCAGTTCTTC.

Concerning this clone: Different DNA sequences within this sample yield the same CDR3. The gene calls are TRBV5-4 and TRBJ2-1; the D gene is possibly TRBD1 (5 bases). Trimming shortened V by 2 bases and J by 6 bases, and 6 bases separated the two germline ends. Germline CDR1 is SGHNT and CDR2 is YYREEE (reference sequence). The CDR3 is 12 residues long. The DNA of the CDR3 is TGTGCCAGCAGCTTAGACAGCAATGAGCAGTTCTTC. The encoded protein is CASSLDSNEQFF.